Listed below are T cell receptor beta chains from one sample, sequenced in a study of cytomegalovirus exposure and HLA in healthy donors. Only in-frame clones appear in the TCRdb table, and some are missing; sequencing was by immunoSEQ multiplex PCR. In the table there are approximately 170,000 clones, around 80% of which are singletons. The sequenced sample was PBMCs. The receptors come from a woman aged 25-40 years in good health and CMV-seropositive. Both conserved end residues are part of each CDR3. A D gene is named only where the DNA matches it firmly. Where a row states a size, it is once, few, many or the class of an expanded clone; other rows omit it.

V	size	D	J	DNA	CDR3
TRBV6-5	.	TRBD1	TRBJ1-5	TGTGCCAGCAGGGACAGGGGGGATCAGCCCCAGCATTTT	CASRDRGDQPQHF
TRBV2	.	.	TRBJ1-2	TGTGCCAGCACCCTCGAGCTGCAGGGCTATGGCTACACCTTC	CASTLELQGYGYTF
TRBV9	.	TRBD2	TRBJ2-5	TGTGCCAGCAGCATAGGGACTAGCGGATCCCAAGAGACCCAGTACTTC	CASSIGTSGSQETQYF
TRBV5-5	.	.	TRBJ2-1	TGTGCCAGCAGCCCAACTTCGACAGCCCTCACCTACAATGAGCAGTTCTTC	CASSPTSTALTYNEQFF
TRBV7-2	.	.	TRBJ2-1	TGTGCCAGCAGCTTCCAGGTCATAAACAATGAGCAGTTCTTC	CASSFQVINNEQFF
TRBV9	.	TRBD1	TRBJ1-2	TGTGCCAGCAGCACCGCAAGGACAGGGAGGAACTATGGCTACGCCTTC	CASSTARTGRNYGYAF
TRBV5-4	once	TRBD2	TRBJ2-3	TGTGCCAGTTTAGGGGAGGGCGGAACAGATACGCAGTATTTT	CASLGEGGTDTQYF
TRBV5-1	.	TRBD1	TRBJ1-1	TGCGCCAGCAGCCCAGAAATGACAGGGGACACTGAAGCTTTCTTT	CASSPEMTGDTEAFF
TRBV28	few	TRBD1	TRBJ2-1	TGTGCCAGCAGTTCGGGACAGGAGTTAGGTGAGCAGTTCTTC	CASSSGQELGEQFF
TRBV7-2	.	TRBD2	TRBJ2-7	TGTGCCAGCAGCTTAGAGGGGACTAGCGGGACCTACGAGCAGTACTTC	CASSLEGTSGTYEQYF
TRBV7-6	.	.	TRBJ2-4	TGTGCCAGCAGCCCCGGGCCAGGGGCCCTTGGGTACTTC	CASSPGPGALGYF
TRBV11-2	.	.	TRBJ2-1	TGTGCCAGCAGCTTAGGCCTAGCCGACCTAAATGAGCAGTTCTTC	CASSLGLADLNEQFF
TRBV6-5	.	TRBD2	TRBJ2-5	TGTGCCAGCAGTTACTCGCCGGGGGGGCGGGAGACCCAGTACTTC	CASSYSPGGRETQYF
TRBV11-3	.	TRBD2	TRBJ2-2	TGTGCCAGCAGCCGGGGGGACACCGGGGAGCTGTTTTTT	CASSRGDTGELFF
TRBV5-8	.	.	TRBJ1-2	TGTGCCAGCAGCCCGGCGGCATCCTTAAACTATGGCTACACCTTC	CASSPAASLNYGYTF
TRBV6-1	.	TRBD1	TRBJ1-1	TGTGCCAGCAGCCGGGACAGAATGAACACTGAAGCTTTCTTT	CASSRDRMNTEAFF
TRBV2	.	.	TRBJ1-3	TGTGCCAGCAGCGCGGGAGGGGGAAACACCATATATTTT	CASSAGGGNTIYF
TRBV7-2	.	.	TRBJ2-5	TGTGCCAGCAGCCCCGGTCGGAGCCAAGAGACCCAGTACTTC	CASSPGRSQETQYF
TRBV5-1	.	.	TRBJ2-7	TGCGCCAGCAGCTTGGCGGGGACAACCTACGAGCAGTACTTC	CASSLAGTTYEQYF
TRBV27	once	.	TRBJ2-1	TGTGCCAGCAGTTTCCCCACCCTCCGGGGGTACAATGAGCAGTTCTTC	CASSFPTLRGYNEQFF
TRBV6-1	.	TRBD1	TRBJ1-5	TGTGCCAGCAGTTCCCCGGGACAGAACAATCAGCCCCAGCATTTT	CASSSPGQNNQPQHF
TRBV6-1	.	.	TRBJ2-3	TGTGCCAGCGTTTACACAGATACGCAGTATTTT	CASVYTDTQYF
TRBV5-4	once	.	TRBJ2-3	TGTGCCAGCACCCCCCCGGGACTCGGAATCACAGATACGCAGTATTTT	CASTPPGLGITDTQYF
TRBV7-9	few	.	TRBJ1-5	TGTGCCAGCAGCTTAGCTTCGGGGTTCAATCAGCCCCAGCATTTT	CASSLASGFNQPQHF
TRBV5-1	.	TRBD2	TRBJ2-3	TGCGCCAGCAGCTTGGAGCCGGGAGGGGGTGCAGATACGCAGTATTTT	CASSLEPGGGADTQYF
TRBV30	.	TRBD2	TRBJ2-1	TGTGGGCGGAGCGGGAGCAGCAATGAGCAGTTCTTC	CGRSGSSNEQFF
TRBV2	.	.	TRBJ1-4	TGTGCCAGCAGATCCCCCGGGGAGGGTTTTAATGAAAAACTGTTTTTT	CASRSPGEGFNEKLFF
TRBV7-9	.	TRBD1	TRBJ1-1	TGTGCCAGCAGCCACGACAGGGCTCCCCTGAACACTGAAGCTTTCTTT	CASSHDRAPLNTEAFF